This T cell receptor beta chain was observed in a study of T cell responses to AZD1222 COVID-19 vaccine (dated by TCRdb to the early 2020s). Study-level background: A total of 233 trial participants underwent TCR sequencing, of whom roughly 210 had received two doses of AZD1222 and roughly 26 had received two doses of the MenACWY control vaccine. Trial participants were enrolled into age subgroups of 18-55, 56-69 and 70-plus years, which contained about 160, 30 and 59 TCR-sequenced participants, respectively. On the study overall, not on this receptor specifically: In the small 56-69-year group, the increase in depth fell short of significance, most likely because of low power. Most participants were white British and females outnumbered males, and the authors suggested that clonal diversity may have been underestimated. The whole spike protein was spanned by vaccine-associated CD4 TCRs, and dominant responses were seen in regions 160-218 and 743-854. After two AZD1222 doses, spike-specific TCR breadth and depth were significantly higher than at day 0 and than in MenACWY recipients. Because no day 14 peak-response samples were available, repertoires were characterized only after the peak T cell response. Epitopes outside the regions mutated in the B.1.351 and B.1.1.7 variants were reportedly recognized by nearly half of the unique spike-specific TCRs. Conclusions about previously exposed vaccinees are limited, since just 6 or 7 AZD1222 recipients were seropositive for SARS-CoV-2 at baseline.

The table lists this clone with a few counts. The specificity of this receptor is unknown. No quality values exist for individual bases; no much larger clone is one base distant. In the paper's terms, the time point label means: about 28 days (+/-7) after the second vaccine dose. AZD1222 recipients given second doses at about 4 weeks or at about 12 weeks were pooled, since spike-specific TCR depth and breadth were not found to differ between the two schedules. Samples from vaccinated people were obtained from the UK trials COV001 and COV002, which included a single-blind randomized controlled phase 2/3 trial of AZD1222 (ChAdOx1 nCoV-19) in healthy adults. For TCRbeta chain sequencing, PBMC samples from trial participants were taken at day 0 and at day 28 after the second dose. The CDR3 regions of human TCRbeta chains were analyzed by immunosequencing. For the original study's pipeline: Repertoire TCRs were matched against a reference library of SARS-CoV-2-specific TCRs generated with the MIRA antigen-specificity platform. Breadth meant the fraction of unique TCRs that were SARS-CoV-2-associated, whereas depth meant the fraction of total T cells that were SARS-CoV-2-associated. Using the MIRA data, every spike-specific TCR was mapped to the spike region that the TCR reacted to and assigned to either a CD4 or a CD8 class. Log10-transformed breadth and depth values were compared by one-way ANOVA with Sidak's multiple comparisons tests. TCRdb provides this immuneACCESS table in a form limited to in-frame rearrangements. Some clones are lacking; in checked studies, under half of them reflect an unresolved V gene, and why the rest are absent is not known. V and J calls and clone size are given by that table; D and trimming were obtained from the DNA. This sample gives some 58,000 clones in total; 60% to 80% of them show up just once. The ten largest clones represent roughly 5.2% of the sample.

Reading the germline V gene (reference sequence) gives CDR1 LNHDA and CDR2 SQIVND. V is reduced by 5 bases and J by 9 bases, leaving a spacing of 20 bases between them. The CDR3 spans 15 residues, from the cysteine through the phenylalanine. This entry keeps only the CDR3 DNA: 45 bases, framed from base 1. The sequenced sample was peripheral blood, obtained 28 days after the second AZD1222 dose. The source of this sequence is an adult who received the AZD1222 COVID-19 vaccine. The V gene is TRBV19 and the J gene is TRBJ2-1; a weak D assignment points to TRBD2 (6 bases agree). The CDR3 protein: CASSSRLDGMGEQFF. The DNA reads as follows: TGTGCCAGTAGTTCCAGACTAGACGGTATGGGTGAGCAGTTCTTC. Outside the CDR3, residues come from the reference TRBV19 and TRBJ2-1 proteins, so the full variable domain is: DGGITQSPKYLFRKEGQNVTLSCEQNLNHDAMYWYRQDPGQGLRLIYYSQIVNDFQKGDIAEGYSVSREKKESFPLTVTSAQKNPTAFYLCASSSRLDGMGEQFFGPGTRLTVL.